The clone carrying this T cell receptor beta chain appeared once. Trimming cost V 4 bases and J 8 bases, with 20 bases left between them. CDR1 and CDR2 from the germline V gene are SGHTA and FQGNSA. This CDR3 is 16 amino acids long. These data belong to a study of T cell changes during pregnancy in multiple sclerosis. Sequenced by immunoSEQ multiplex PCR; TCRdb stores in-frame clones only, minus some. The repertoire holds nearly 110,000 clones, with about 89% as singletons. The clonotype comes from a female donor with multiple sclerosis, enrolled in a pregnancy study. This chain joins TRBV7-2 and TRBJ1-4; weak D call: TRBD1 (6 bases). Sequenced material: peripheral blood, taken before pregnancy. The CDR3 DNA follows: TGTGCCAGCAGCTACCCTGGGTCCGGGACAATAGAAAAACTGTTTTTT. It translates to CASSYPGSGTIEKLFF.